The 13 T cell receptor beta chains below all came from one sample that was sequenced in a study of T cell repertoires in cytomegalovirus infection. In TCRdb, the reads were re-called with MiXCR into one record per CDR3 protein. This table holds under 350,000 distinct CDR3 sequences, 9.5% found once. The sequenced sample was PBMCs. Receptors originate from a human donor in good health (CMV status not recorded). Some clones in this sample may be carry-over from other donors' samples.

About this clonotype itself: Since a much larger clone is just one base distant, this may be a read error. The rearrangement uses TRBV7-2 and TRBJ2-5; 9 bases are shared with TRBD2. Germline assignment: CDR1 SGHTA and CDR2 FQGNSA. This CDR3 has 16 amino acids. CDR3 loop: CASSLGASGAQKTQYF. The DNA for the CDR3 is TGTGCCAGCAGCTTAGGCGCTAGCGGGGCCCAAAAGACCCAGTACTTC.

This clonotype was recorded at least ten times. The rearrangement joins TRBV5-5 to TRBJ2-1; unclear D gene. V was shortened by 3 bases and J by 7 bases, with 11 bases between the two germline ends. Looked up from germline, CDR1 is SGHKS and CDR2 is YYEKEE (reference sequence). CDR3 length: 13 residues. Written as DNA, the CDR3 is TGTGCCAGCAGCTCTGGTACCTTGAATGAGCAGTTCTTC. This encodes CASSSGTLNEQFF.

The sample holds many counts of this clonotype. The CDR3 DNA is TGTGCCAGTAGTATGGGAGATGGGATACCGATCTGGAGCTCTGGAAACACCATATATTTT. As protein: CASSMGDGIPIWSSGNTIYF. The chain has TRBV19 and TRBJ1-3; D unclear. CDR1 is LNHDA, CDR2 SQIVND, per germline (reference sequence). Trimming removed 3 bases from V and 0 bases from J, with 24 bases in between. The CDR3 is made up of 20 amino acids.

In its sample, this clonotype was seen a few times. The rearrangement uses TRBV4-2 and TRBJ2-3, with D possibly being TRBD1 (6 bases). The CDR3 runs to 17 residues. V lost 0 bases and J lost 2, with 15 bases in between. Germline V lookup: CDR1 LGHNA, CDR2 YNFKEQ. The CDR3 is CASSQDRVGASTDTQYF. For the CDR3, the DNA is TGTGCCAGCAGCCAAGATCGAGTGGGGGCCTCCACAGATACGCAGTATTTT.

The sample holds many counts of this clonotype. This chain joins TRBV12-3 or TRBV12-4 and TRBJ1-5; the match to TRBD1 covers 7 bases. The CDR3 sequence is 13 residues long. Trimming removed 7 bases from V and 5 bases from J; junction bases left unmatched: 5. CDR3 amino acids: CASTTGAHQPQHF. The CDR3 DNA reads as TGTGCCAGCACTACAGGGGCCCATCAGCCCCAGCATTTT.

The chain joins TRBV6-6 to TRBJ2-6, with D perhaps TRBD1 or TRBD2 (5 bases each). The CDR3 has 17 amino acids. V was clipped by 6 bases and J by 0 bases, with 15 bases between them. Looked up from germline, CDR1 is MNHNY and CDR2 is SVGAGI (reference sequence). CDR3 protein: CASSPLGVNSGANVLTF. DNA of the CDR3: TGTGCCAGCAGCCCCCTGGGGGTGAACTCTGGGGCCAACGTCCTGACTTTC.

This clonotype was counted between two and nine times. The chain recombines TRBV7-9 with TRBJ2-1, with D perhaps matching TRBD1 (5 bases). The CDR3 spans 13 residues. Germline CDR1 SEHNR, CDR2 FQNEAQ (reference sequence). The ends were cut back, 4 bases at V and 5 bases at J, with 9 bases in the middle. In nucleotides, the CDR3 is TGTGCCAGCAGCTGGAGACAGCACAATGAGCAGTTCTTC. Amino acids: CASSWRQHNEQFF.

This clonotype came up a few times. As DNA, the CDR3 is TGTGCCAGCAGCGAAAGACAGGTCCATCAGCCCCAGCATTTT. Protein: CASSERQVHQPQHF. The chain is built from TRBV6-2 or TRBV6-3 and TRBJ1-5; D is possibly TRBD1 (6 bases). V gave up 6 bases and J gave up 5 bases, with 14 bases separating them. This CDR3 contains 14 residues. Germline assignment: CDR1 MNHEY and CDR2 SVGEGT.

This clonotype has just a few counts. The chain combines TRBV7-9 with TRBJ2-7, with 9 bases identical to TRBD1. The CDR3 runs to 15 residues. Per the germline V gene, CDR1 is SEHNR and CDR2 is FQNEAQ (reference sequence). Trimming took 0 bases from V and 3 from J; bases not matched to a gene: 3. CDR3 sequence: CASSLAGQGGYEQYF. In DNA form, the CDR3 reads TGTGCCAGCAGCTTAGCGGGACAGGGCGGCTACGAGCAGTACTTC.

This clonotype was counted only a few times. The chain uses TRBV18 and TRBJ2-2, with no clear D. Trimming shortened V by 6 bases and J by 3 bases, and 5 bases separated the two germline ends. Germline V CDR1 and CDR2: KGHSH, LQKENI. This CDR3 is 12 amino acids long. CDR3 sequence: CASSGDTGELFF. As DNA, the CDR3 is TGTGCCAGCTCCGGCGACACCGGGGAGCTGTTTTTT.

This clonotype was seen many times. V and J are TRBV18 and TRBJ1-5; 9 bases align to TRBD1. The trim removed 1 base at V and 0 bases at J, leaving 10 bases unmatched. CDR1 is KGHSH, CDR2 LQKENI, per germline. The CDR3 length is 19 residues. CDR3 sequence reads: CASSPLGTGTPYSNQPQHF. In DNA, the CDR3 is TGTGCCAGCTCACCACTTGGGACAGGGACACCCTATAGCAATCAGCCCCAGCATTTT.

This clonotype was detected ten times or more. The J gene is TRBJ2-7, the V gene TRBV7-2, with TRBD2 as a possible D gene (7 bases). The germline gives CDR1 SGHTA, CDR2 FQGNSA. The CDR3 length is 14 residues. Between the trimmed V and J ends, which lost 5 bases and 8 bases, there was a span of 19 bases. CDR3 residues: CASSQWGGGMKQYF. CDR3 nucleotide sequence: TGTGCCAGCAGCCAGTGGGGAGGGGGGATGAAGCAGTACTTC.

This clonotype was observed at least ten times. The CDR3 bases are TGTGCCAGCAGTCAGAATCTCTCACCGGGACTAGCGTGGCTCTACGAGCAGTACTTC. Translated: CASSQNLSPGLAWLYEQYF. The V call is TRBV6-2 or TRBV6-3, the J call TRBJ2-7; 10 nucleotides align to TRBD2. V was clipped by 5 bases and J by 3 bases; unmatched bases: 19. The CDR3 has 19 amino acids. Germline V gives CDR1 MNHEY, CDR2 SVGEGT.